The 28 T cell receptor beta chains given below trace back to one sample, sequenced in a study of T-cell memory formation after mild COVID-19. TCRdb re-derived calls from the 5' RACE reads in MiXCR, one entry per CDR3 protein. The sample has approximately 300,000 distinct CDR3 sequences; more than 15% are singletons. Source material: PBMCs or a T cell subset sorted from them (not recorded which). The receptor source for this set is a man younger than 35 who had mild COVID-19 (a few samples of this study predate the infection). Cell type and time point are not known.

This chain connects TRBV24-1 to TRBJ2-7, with 7 bases identical to TRBD2. The CDR3 has 16 amino acids. V lost 0 bases, J lost 0 bases, and 4 bases stayed unmatched. CDR1 KGHDR and CDR2 SFDVKD come from the germline V gene. CDR3 in amino acids: CATSDLGRASSYEQYV. DNA of the CDR3: TGTGCCACCAGTGATTTGGGGAGGGCAAGCTCCTACGAGCAGTACGTC.

J is TRBJ2-5 and V is TRBV20-1, with unresolved D. Germline V gene lookup returns CDR1 DFQATT and CDR2 SNEGSKA (reference sequence). The CDR3 extends over 13 amino acids. Trimming left V 6 bases short and J 1 base short, with 12 bases between. Here the CDR3 reads CSAPSRGQETQYF. The CDR3 DNA reads TGCAGTGCCCCGTCGCGCGGCCAAGAGACCCAGTACTTC.

The CDR3 is CASRRLAGRSGANVLTF. CDR3 bases: TGTGCCAGCAGACGACTAGCGGGCCGCTCTGGGGCCAACGTCCTGACTTTC. This chain uses TRBV6-6 with TRBJ2-6; 10 bases line up with TRBD2. In germline, CDR1 is MNHNY, CDR2 SVGAGI (reference sequence). This CDR3 spans 17 amino acids. With V trimmed by 6 bases and J by 0 bases, 5 bases remained unmatched.

This clonotype appeared many times. The gene calls are TRBV4-1 and TRBJ1-5; D unresolved. This CDR3 spans 17 amino acids. Trimming removed 1 base from V and 5 bases from J, with 18 bases in between. Looked up from germline, CDR1 is MGHRA and CDR2 is YSYEKL. The CDR3 sequence is CASSQAGWPVKDQPQHF. The CDR3 region has the DNA TGCGCCAGCAGCCAAGCGGGTTGGCCAGTAAAAGATCAGCCCCAGCATTTT.

This clonotype appeared a few times. CDR3 protein: CASTLWGGASNQPQHF. The CDR3 nucleotides read TGTGCCAGCACGCTTTGGGGGGGGGCGAGCAATCAGCCCCAGCATTTT. The gene calls are TRBV19 and TRBJ1-5, with D possibly TRBD1 on 6 matching bases. The CDR3 has 16 amino acids. V was cut by 9 bases and J by 1 base, with 19 bases left in between. Germline loops: CDR1 LNHDA, CDR2 SQIVND (reference sequence).

This clonotype was picked up a small number of times. The genes are TRBV6-6 and TRBJ2-7, with 8 bases lining up with TRBD1. The CDR3 extends over 16 amino acids. Germline V CDR1 and CDR2: MNHNY, SVGAGI (reference sequence). V trimming: 6 bases; J trimming: 4 bases; junction bases outside the gene matches: 14. The CDR3 coding sequence is TGTGCCAGCAGCCTCAGGACAGGGCCGGGACCGTACGAGCAGTACTTC. Translating it yields CASSLRTGPGPYEQYF.

This clonotype was counted between two and nine times. The rearrangement uses TRBV5-1 and TRBJ2-1, with a possible D match to TRBD2 (6 bases). CDR1 is SGHRS, CDR2 YFSETQ, per germline. V lost 4 bases and J lost 15, with 20 bases in between. The CDR3 is 13 amino acids. The DNA for the CDR3 is TGCGCCAGCAGCGAAGCCACCGGGGGATTGGCGTTCTTC. It is translated as CASSEATGGLAFF.

This clonotype occurred a few times. The chain uses TRBV11-2 and TRBJ1-2, with 7 bases identical to TRBD1. Germline loops: CDR1 SGHAT, CDR2 FQNNGV. J was trimmed by 3 bases and V by 6 bases; bases with no gene match: 7. There are 14 residues in the CDR3. This CDR3 reads CASSGQEFYYGYTF. CDR3 DNA sequence: TGTGCCAGCAGTGGACAGGAGTTTTACTATGGCTACACCTTC.

The gene calls are TRBV5-1 and TRBJ2-1; 9 bases align to TRBD1. CDR1 is SGHRS, CDR2 YFSETQ, per germline. There are 16 residues in the CDR3. J lost 5 bases, V lost 4 bases, and 10 bases had no gene match. The CDR3 here is CASSATPGQGNNEQFF. In nucleotides, the CDR3 is TGCGCCAGCAGCGCAACCCCGGGACAGGGAAACAATGAGCAGTTCTTC.

This chain links TRBV4-3 with TRBJ2-3, with a possible D match to TRBD1 (6 bases). The CDR3 consists of 15 residues. V was pared by 4 bases and J by 0 bases, with 11 bases between. Looked up from germline, CDR1 is LGHNA and CDR2 is YSLEER. The CDR3 sequence is CASSPTGPSTDTQYF. DNA for the CDR3: TGCGCCAGCAGCCCGACAGGTCCCAGCACAGATACGCAGTATTTT.

V is TRBV5-1 and J is TRBJ2-5, with 9 bases fitting TRBD2. The CDR3 is made up of 15 amino acids. The junction had 9 bases not matched to a gene; V was cut back by 2 bases and J by 7 bases. CDR1 is SGHRS and CDR2 is YFSETQ in the germline V gene. The CDR3 DNA follows: TGCGCCAGCAGCTTAGCCGAGCGGGAGGCGGGGACCCAGTACTTC. Its translation: CASSLAEREAGTQYF.

This sequence joins TRBV20-1 and TRBJ1-4; D possibly corresponds to TRBD1 (5 bases). The CDR3 runs 14 residues. Germline lookup yields CDR1 DFQATT and CDR2 SNEGSKA (reference sequence). V gave up 4 bases and J gave up 0 bases, with 9 bases separating them. CDR3 in amino acids: CSAKRGATNEKLFF. In nucleotides, the CDR3 is TGCAGTGCTAAGCGGGGGGCAACTAATGAAAAACTGTTTTTT.

This clonotype has more than one count but fewer than ten. V gene TRBV7-7 combines with J gene TRBJ2-2, with 9 bases aligning to TRBD2. The ends lost 3 bases at V and 5 bases at J; junction bases unmatched: 7. The CDR3 totals 16 residues. Germline V gives CDR1 SSHAT, CDR2 FNYEAQ (reference sequence). DNA of the CDR3: TGTGCCAGCAGCTTGGTAGCGGGGGAAGGTACCGGGGAGCTGTTTTTT. It specifies CASSLVAGEGTGELFF.

The table lists this clonotype with a few counts. This chain connects TRBV4-2 to TRBJ2-7; D is uncertain. CDR1 is LGHNA and CDR2 is YNFKEQ in the germline V gene. V lost 0 bases and J lost 5, with 11 bases in between. This CDR3 is 14 amino acids long. The CDR3 is CASSQDLGMDEQYV. CDR3 nucleotides: TGTGCCAGCAGCCAAGATCTGGGTATGGACGAGCAGTACGTC.

J is TRBJ1-3 and V is TRBV4-1; D ambiguous. The V gene lost 1 base and the J gene lost 3 bases, with 13 bases spanning the gap. CDR3 length equals 16 residues. Germline V gene sequence: CDR1 MGHRA, CDR2 YSYEKL. DNA of the CDR3: TGCGCCAGCAGCCAAGTAGATCTGGGGTTTGGAAACACCATATATTTT. Protein product: CASSQVDLGFGNTIYF.

This clonotype occurred a few times. As DNA, the CDR3 is TGTGCCAGCAGTTATGGGGGGCCCGGCAAAAACATTCAGTACTTC. Translated: CASSYGGPGKNIQYF. V usage is TRBV6-2 or TRBV6-3 and J usage is TRBJ2-4; D is possibly TRBD1 or TRBD2 (6 bases each). Germline CDR1 MNHEY, CDR2 SVGEGT. Trimming pared 3 bases from V and 3 bases from J, leaving 12 bases between. The CDR3 contains 15 residues.

This clonotype was recorded a few times. The rearrangement links TRBV7-9 to TRBJ2-1; unclear D gene. V lost 1 base and J 10 bases, leaving 8 bases between the germline ends. CDR1 and CDR2 from the germline V gene are SEHNR and FQNEAQ (reference sequence). CDR3 length: 12 residues. For the CDR3, the DNA is TGTGCCAGCAGCTTAGGTGCCCAAGAGCAGTTCTTC. This encodes CASSLGAQEQFF. Combining the CDR3 with reference TRBV7-9 and TRBJ2-1 gives the whole variable domain DTGVSQNPRHKITKRGQNVTFRCDPISEHNRLYWYRQTLGQGPEFLTYFQNEAQLEKSRLLSDRFSAERPKGSFSTLEIQRTEQGDSAMYLCASSLGAQEQFFGPGTRLTVL.

The J gene is TRBJ1-3, the V gene TRBV9, with D maybe TRBD1 (6 bases). Germline V gene lookup returns CDR1 SGDLS and CDR2 YYNGEE. The CDR3 is 16 residues long. Trimming removed 2 bases at V and 0 bases at J, with 12 bases between. The CDR3 region is CASSVTTGLSGNTIYF. CDR3 coding DNA: TGTGCCAGCAGCGTTACCACAGGGCTCTCTGGAAACACCATATATTTT.

The V and J genes are TRBV4-2 and TRBJ1-1, with TRBD1 identical over 7 bases. This CDR3 has 16 residues. Trimming removed 4 bases from V and 0 bases from J; junction bases left unmatched: 8. Germline CDR1 and CDR2: LGHNA and YNFKEQ. The CDR3 DNA follows: TGTGCCAGCAGCCGGACCGGGACAGAGTTGAACACTGAAGCTTTCTTT. It specifies CASSRTGTELNTEAFF.

This rearrangement joins TRBV6-1 to TRBJ2-3; D remains unclear. This CDR3 region has 13 residues. With 7 bases removed from V and 3 bases from J, the gap between germline ends came to 11 bases. Germline V gene data show CDR1 as MNHNS and CDR2 as SASEGT. CDR3 residues: CASTYIGTDTQYF. In DNA, the CDR3 is TGTGCCAGCACTTATATTGGGACAGATACGCAGTATTTT.

This clonotype came up a few times. The V and J genes are TRBV6-2 or TRBV6-3 and TRBJ1-1; unclear D gene. The CDR3 runs to 13 residues. Germline values: CDR1 MNHEY, CDR2 SVGEGT. V lost 8 bases to trimming and J lost 2 bases, with 12 bases between them. Here the CDR3 DNA reads TGTGCCAGCCTGCGATGGCCAAACACTGAAGCTTTCTTT. It codes for CASLRWPNTEAFF.

V and J are TRBV12-3 or TRBV12-4 and TRBJ2-7; D is perhaps TRBD2 (6 bases). The CDR3 length is 14 residues. V was trimmed by 8 bases and J by 1 base, leaving 15 bases between them. CDR3 DNA sequence: TGTGCCAGCCGGCGGGCGACTAGATCCTACGAGCAGTACTTC. Translation gives CASRRATRSYEQYF.

V gene TRBV20-1 combines with J gene TRBJ2-5; 13 positions match TRBD2. The ends lost 0 bases at V and 5 bases at J; junction bases unmatched: 6. In germline, CDR1 is DFQATT, CDR2 SNEGSKA (reference sequence). This CDR3 is built from 16 residues. CDR3 in amino acids: CSARELAGGLLETQYF. The CDR3 DNA is TGCAGTGCTAGAGAACTAGCGGGGGGGCTTCTCGAGACCCAGTACTTC.

The rearrangement uses TRBV12-3 or TRBV12-4 and TRBJ1-5; no definite D call. The CDR3 is made up of 13 amino acids. V dropped 0 bases and J dropped 7 bases, with 7 bases sitting between them. DNA for the CDR3: TGTGCCAGCAGTTTAGCGCTGTGGCAGCCCCAGCATTTT. It encodes CASSLALWQPQHF.

The table lists this clonotype with a few counts. This chain links TRBV5-1 with TRBJ2-3; no clear D. V was clipped by 0 bases and J by 6 bases, with 8 bases between them. Germline-derived CDR1 and CDR2 are SGHRS and YFSETQ. The CDR3 covers 13 residues. The CDR3 DNA reads as TGCGCCAGCAGCTTGGGTGTCAAGGATACGCAGTATTTT. It encodes CASSLGVKDTQYF.

This clonotype was seen more than once but under ten times. The genes are TRBV5-1 and TRBJ1-1; D might be TRBD1 (6 bases). V was pared by 0 bases and J by 5 bases, with 14 bases between. CDR3 length: 15 residues. CDR1 and CDR2 from the germline V gene are SGHRS and YFSETQ. CDR3 in amino acids: CASSLDPGADTEAFF. As DNA, the CDR3 is TGCGCCAGCAGCTTGGACCCGGGGGCGGATACTGAAGCTTTCTTT.

J is TRBJ1-3 and V is TRBV6-2 or TRBV6-3; D perhaps matches TRBD1 (5 bases). The ends were cut back, 6 bases at V and 6 bases at J, with 12 bases in the middle. CDR3 length: 13 residues. Germline CDR1 is MNHEY and CDR2 is SVGEGT. The CDR3 nucleotides are TGTGCCAGCAGACCCCAGGGAACAAACACCATATATTTT. Its protein product is CASRPQGTNTIYF.

Only a few counts were recorded for this clonotype. The CDR3 loop reads CARGQSTDTQYF. In DNA form, the CDR3 reads TGCGCCAGAGGACAGAGCACAGATACGCAGTATTTT. J is TRBJ2-3 and V is TRBV4-3; possible D gene TRBD1, 6 bases. CDR1 and CDR2 (germline): LGHNA, YSLEER. The CDR3 has 12 amino acids. The V end lost 9 bases, the J end lost 0 bases, and 7 bases lay between the germline ends.